This record looks at one TCR beta chain sequence and its context. The CDR3 is made up of 18 amino acids. From germline, CDR1 is LNHDA and CDR2 SQIVND (reference sequence). The J segment lost 5 bases and the V segment lost 3 bases, leaving 13 bases of the junction unmatched. The data stem from a study of blood T cell repertoires in COVID-19. Sequenced by immunoSEQ multiplex PCR; TCRdb stores in-frame clones only, minus some. The table records roughly 120,000 clones, roughly 84% of them present only once. The TCR originated in a woman between 65 and 79 years old with acute or convalescent COVID-19. The chain is built from TRBV19 and TRBJ2-2; 9 nucleotides agree with TRBD1. The sequenced material came from peripheral blood. The CDR3 nucleotides read TGTGCCAGTAGTATGGCAGCCGGGACAGGGCTTACGACCGGGGAGCTGTTTTTT. This encodes CASSMAAGTGLTTGELFF. Complete variable domain (other parts from reference TRBV19 and TRBJ2-2): DGGITQSPKYLFRKEGQNVTLSCEQNLNHDAMYWYRQDPGQGLRLIYYSQIVNDFQKGDIAEGYSVSREKKESFPLTVTSAQKNPTAFYLCASSMAAGTGLTTGELFFGEGSRLTVL.